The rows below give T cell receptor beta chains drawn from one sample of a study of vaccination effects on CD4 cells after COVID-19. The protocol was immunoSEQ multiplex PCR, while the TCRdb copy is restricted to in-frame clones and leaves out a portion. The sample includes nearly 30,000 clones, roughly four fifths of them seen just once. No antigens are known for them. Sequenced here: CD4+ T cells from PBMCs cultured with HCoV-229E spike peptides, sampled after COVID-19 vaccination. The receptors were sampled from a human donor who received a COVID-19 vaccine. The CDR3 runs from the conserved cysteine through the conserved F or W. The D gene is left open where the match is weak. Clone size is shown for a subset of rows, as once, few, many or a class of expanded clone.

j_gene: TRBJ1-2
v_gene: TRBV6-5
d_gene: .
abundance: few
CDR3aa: CASCEKQGRYGYTF
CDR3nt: TGTGCCAGCTGCGAAAAGCAGGGAAGGTATGGCTACACCTTC

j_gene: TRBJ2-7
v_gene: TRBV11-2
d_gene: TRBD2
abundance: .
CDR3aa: CASSSLAGATYEQYF
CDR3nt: TGTGCCAGCAGCTCACTAGCGGGAGCAACCTACGAGCAGTACTTC

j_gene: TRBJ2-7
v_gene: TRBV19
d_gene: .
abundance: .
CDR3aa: CASSIVQGQNEQYF
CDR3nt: TGTGCCAGTAGTATAGTTCAGGGCCAGAACGAGCAGTACTTC

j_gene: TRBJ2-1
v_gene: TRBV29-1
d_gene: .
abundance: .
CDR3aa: CSVEAYGGYNEQFF
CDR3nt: TGCAGCGTTGAAGCTTACGGTGGTTACAATGAGCAGTTCTTC

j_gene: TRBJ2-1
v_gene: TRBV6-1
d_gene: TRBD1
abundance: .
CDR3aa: CASSEGTGGNEQFF
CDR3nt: TGTGCCAGCAGTGAAGGGACAGGGGGCAATGAGCAGTTCTTC

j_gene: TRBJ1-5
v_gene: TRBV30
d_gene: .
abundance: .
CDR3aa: CAWSGGTYQPQHF
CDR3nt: TGTGCCTGGAGTGGGGGGACGTATCAGCCCCAGCATTTT

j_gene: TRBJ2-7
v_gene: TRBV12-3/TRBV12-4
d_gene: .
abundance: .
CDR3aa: CASSTLYEQYF
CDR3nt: TGTGCCAGCAGCACTCTCTACGAGCAGTACTTC

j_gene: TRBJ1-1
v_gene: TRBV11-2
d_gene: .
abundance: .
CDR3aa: CASSHPGPKNTEAFF
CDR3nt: TGTGCCAGCAGCCACCCGGGACCAAAGAACACTGAAGCTTTCTTT

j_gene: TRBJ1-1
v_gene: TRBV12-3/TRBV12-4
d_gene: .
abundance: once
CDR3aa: CASTLGGLEAFF
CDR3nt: TGTGCCAGCACCCTGGGTGGTCTTGAAGCTTTCTTT

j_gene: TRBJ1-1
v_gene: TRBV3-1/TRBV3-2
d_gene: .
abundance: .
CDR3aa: CASSQNTEAFF
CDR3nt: TGTGCCAGCAGCCAAAACACTGAAGCTTTCTTT

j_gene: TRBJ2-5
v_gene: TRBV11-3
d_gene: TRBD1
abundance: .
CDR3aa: CASSSGQGPQETQYF
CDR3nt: TGTGCCAGCAGCTCAGGACAGGGCCCCCAAGAGACCCAGTACTTC

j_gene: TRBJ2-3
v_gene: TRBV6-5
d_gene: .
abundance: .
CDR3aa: CASIQYGRVTDTQYF
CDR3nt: TGTGCCAGCATCCAATACGGCAGGGTCACAGATACGCAGTATTTT

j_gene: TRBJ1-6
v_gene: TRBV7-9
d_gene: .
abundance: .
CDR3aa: CASSLAQSVGRSPLHF
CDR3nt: TGTGCCAGCAGCTTAGCGCAAAGTGTTGGACGGTCACCCCTCCACTTT

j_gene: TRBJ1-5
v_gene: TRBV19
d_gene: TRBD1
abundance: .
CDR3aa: CASSTRDGQVWQPQHF
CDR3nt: TGTGCCAGTAGTACCCGAGACGGACAGGTATGGCAGCCCCAGCATTTT

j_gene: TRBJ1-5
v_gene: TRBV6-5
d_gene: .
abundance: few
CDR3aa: CASSYRQENQPQHF
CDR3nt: TGTGCCAGCAGTTACCGACAGGAGAATCAGCCCCAGCATTTT

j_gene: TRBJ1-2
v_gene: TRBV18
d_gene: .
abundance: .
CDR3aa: CASSPDSVYGYTF
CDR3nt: TGTGCCAGCTCACCGGACAGCGTTTATGGCTACACCTTC

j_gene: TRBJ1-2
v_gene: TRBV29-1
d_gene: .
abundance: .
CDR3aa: CTIQSFGYGYTF
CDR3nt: TGCACCATTCAGTCCTTTGGGTATGGCTACACCTTC

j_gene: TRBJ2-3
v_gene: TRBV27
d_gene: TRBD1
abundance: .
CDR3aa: CASRRQGLSDTQYF
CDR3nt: TGTGCCAGCAGACGACAGGGGTTGTCAGATACGCAGTATTTT

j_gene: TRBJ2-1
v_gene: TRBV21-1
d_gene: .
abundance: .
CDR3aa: CASSRRTGQRRAYNEQFF
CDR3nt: TGTGCCAGCAGCCGAAGGACAGGGCAGAGGAGGGCCTACAATGAGCAGTTCTTC

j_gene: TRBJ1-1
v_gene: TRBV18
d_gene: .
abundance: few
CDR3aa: CASSPQVMNTEAFF
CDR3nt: TGTGCCAGCTCACCACAGGTTATGAACACTGAAGCTTTCTTT

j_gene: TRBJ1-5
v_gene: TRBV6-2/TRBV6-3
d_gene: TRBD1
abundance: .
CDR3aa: CASSSQTGYSNQPQHF
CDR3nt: TGTGCCAGCAGTTCCCAGACAGGGTATAGCAATCAGCCCCAGCATTTT

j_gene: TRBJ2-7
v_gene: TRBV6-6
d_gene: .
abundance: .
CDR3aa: CASSSLESSYEQYF
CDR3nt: TGTGCCAGCAGTTCACTAGAGAGCTCCTACGAGCAGTACTTC

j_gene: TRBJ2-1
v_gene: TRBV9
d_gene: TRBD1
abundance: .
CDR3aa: CASSVGPGTVSNEQFF
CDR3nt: TGTGCCAGCAGCGTAGGCCCCGGGACAGTAAGCAATGAGCAGTTCTTC

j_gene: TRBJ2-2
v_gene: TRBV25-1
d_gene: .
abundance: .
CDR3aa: CASSDLRTITGELFF
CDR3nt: TGTGCCAGCAGTGACCTTCGGACTATTACCGGGGAGCTGTTTTTT

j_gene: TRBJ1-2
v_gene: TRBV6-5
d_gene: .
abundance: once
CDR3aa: CASSASFQDWGYTF
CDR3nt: TGTGCCAGCAGCGCCAGTTTCCAGGACTGGGGCTACACCTTC

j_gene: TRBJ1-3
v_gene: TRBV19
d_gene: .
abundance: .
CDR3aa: CASRRSGNTIYF
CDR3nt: TGTGCCAGTAGGCGTTCTGGAAACACCATATATTTT

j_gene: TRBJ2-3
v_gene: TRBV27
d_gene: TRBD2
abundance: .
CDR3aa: CASSSPGLAGGGRGTDTQYF
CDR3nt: TGTGCCAGCAGTTCGCCCGGACTAGCGGGAGGGGGTCGGGGCACAGATACGCAGTATTTT

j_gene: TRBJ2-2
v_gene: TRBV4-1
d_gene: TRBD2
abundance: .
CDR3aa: CASSLAGERGGELFF
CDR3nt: TGCGCCAGCAGCCTGGCGGGGGAGCGGGGCGGGGAGCTGTTTTTT

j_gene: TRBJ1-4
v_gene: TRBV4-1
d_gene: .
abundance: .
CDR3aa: CASSQVRNEKLFF
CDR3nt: TGCGCCAGCAGCCAAGTTCGGAATGAAAAACTGTTTTTT

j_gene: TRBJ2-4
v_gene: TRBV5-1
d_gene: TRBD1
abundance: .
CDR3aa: CASSTTGTGTNIQYF
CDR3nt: TGCGCCAGCAGCACAACCGGGACAGGGACCAACATTCAGTACTTC

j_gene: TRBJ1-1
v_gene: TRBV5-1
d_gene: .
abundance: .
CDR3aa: CASSLTTQPNTEAFF
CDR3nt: TGCGCCAGCAGCTTAACAACACAGCCGAACACTGAAGCTTTCTTT

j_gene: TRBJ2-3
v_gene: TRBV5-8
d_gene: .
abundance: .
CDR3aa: CASSLEPDTQYF
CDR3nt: TGTGCCAGCAGCTTGGAACCAGATACGCAGTATTTT

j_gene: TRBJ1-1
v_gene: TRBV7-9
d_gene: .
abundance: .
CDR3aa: CASSPGLTYTEAFF
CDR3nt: TGTGCCAGCAGCCCGGGACTGACCTACACTGAAGCTTTCTTT